This T cell receptor beta chain is drawn from a study of cytomegalovirus exposure and HLA in healthy donors. At the level of the study: A later analysis reported the same platform for the 120 validation repertoires and the roughly 700 first-cohort repertoires.

General study findings and limits: Under in vitro conditions, a few CMV-associated chains were confirmed as specific for CMV antigens. Later, an analysis found that TCR clusters from the first cohort tended to co-occur in the 90 to 150 validation repertoires. The study put 160 or so TCR beta chains on its list as cytomegalovirus-associated.

As regards this clone: Antigen specificity is unknown.

TCRdb's table, derived via immunoSEQ multiplex PCR, lists solely in-frame clones and lacks some. This sample has about 120,000 clones, with around 90% found just once. The sequencing input was PBMCs. The origin of this receptor is a woman aged 18-29 years in good health and CMV-seronegative.

The CDR3 nucleotides read TGTGCCAGCAGTGAGGAAGCGGCGGGACAGCAGTTCTTC. Translating gives CASSEEAAGQQFF. The V gene is TRBV6-4, the J gene TRBJ2-1, with D possibly TRBD2 on 6 matching bases. Between the trimmed V and J ends, which lost 3 bases and 11 bases, there was a span of 14 bases. Germline CDR1 is MRHNA and CDR2 is SNTAGT. The CDR3 consists of 13 residues.